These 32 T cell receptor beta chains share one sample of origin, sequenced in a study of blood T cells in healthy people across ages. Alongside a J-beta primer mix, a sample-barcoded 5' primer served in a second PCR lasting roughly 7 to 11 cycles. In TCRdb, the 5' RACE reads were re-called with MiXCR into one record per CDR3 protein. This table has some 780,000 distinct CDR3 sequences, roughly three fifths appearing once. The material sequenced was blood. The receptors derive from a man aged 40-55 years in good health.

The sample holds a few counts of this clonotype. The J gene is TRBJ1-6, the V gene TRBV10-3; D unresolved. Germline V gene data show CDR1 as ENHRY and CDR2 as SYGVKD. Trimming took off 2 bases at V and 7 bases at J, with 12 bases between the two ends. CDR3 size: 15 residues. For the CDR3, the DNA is TGTGCCATCAGTGAGGAAAGAGCGAGCAATTCACCCCTCCACTTT. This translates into CAISEERASNSPLHF.

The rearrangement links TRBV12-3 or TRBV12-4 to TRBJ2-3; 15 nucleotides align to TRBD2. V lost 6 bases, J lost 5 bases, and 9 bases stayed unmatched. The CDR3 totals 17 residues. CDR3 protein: CASSHHWTSGREDTQYF. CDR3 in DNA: TGTGCCAGCAGCCATCATTGGACTAGCGGGAGGGAAGATACGCAGTATTTT.

CDR3 residues: CASSAAAGTGVTYEQYF. The CDR3 coding sequence is TGTGCCAGCAGTGCCGCCGCGGGGACAGGGGTAACCTACGAGCAGTACTTC. The gene calls are TRBV6-1 and TRBJ2-7, with 10 bases matching TRBD1. The V gene's germline CDR1 is MNHNS and CDR2 SASEGT. The J segment lost 2 bases and the V segment lost 4 bases, leaving 11 bases of the junction unmatched. CDR3 length equals 17 residues.

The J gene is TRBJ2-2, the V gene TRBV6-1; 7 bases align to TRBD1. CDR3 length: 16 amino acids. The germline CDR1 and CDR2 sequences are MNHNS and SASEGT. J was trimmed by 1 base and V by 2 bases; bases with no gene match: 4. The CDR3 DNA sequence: TGTGCCAGCAGTGAAACCCGACAGGGGAACACCGGGGAGCTGTTTTTT. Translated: CASSETRQGNTGELFF.

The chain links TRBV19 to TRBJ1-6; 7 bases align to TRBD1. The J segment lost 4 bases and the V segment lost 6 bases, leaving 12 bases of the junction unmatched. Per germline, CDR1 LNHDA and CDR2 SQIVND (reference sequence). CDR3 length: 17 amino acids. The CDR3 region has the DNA TGTGCCAGTAGGCGACACCGGGACAGCCCTTATAATTCACCCCTCCACTTT. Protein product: CASRRHRDSPYNSPLHF.

The DNA for the CDR3 is TGTGCCAGCAGCCCCGGACTAGCGGGAGGAAGCTCCTACGAGCAGTACTTC. The encoded protein is CASSPGLAGGSSYEQYF. This chain joins TRBV7-8 and TRBJ2-7; 14 bases fit TRBD2. In germline, CDR1 is SGHVS, CDR2 FQNEAQ. The CDR3 loop spans 17 amino acids. After removal of 5 bases from V and 0 bases from J, the junction contained 6 bases not matched to a gene.

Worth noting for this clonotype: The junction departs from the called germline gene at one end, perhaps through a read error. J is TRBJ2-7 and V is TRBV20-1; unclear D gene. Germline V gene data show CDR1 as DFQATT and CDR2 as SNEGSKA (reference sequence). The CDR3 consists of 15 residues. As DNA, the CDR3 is TGCAGTGCTAGACCGAGGCGGTATCGGCCCTACGAGCAGTACTTT. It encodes CSARPRRYRPYEQYF.

Here the CDR3 reads CASSQAISGTGVEQYF. The CDR3 bases are TGCGCCAGCAGCCAAGCAATATCCGGGACAGGGGTCGAGCAGTACTTC. The gene calls are TRBV4-3 and TRBJ2-7; TRBD1 agrees at 10 bases. The V gene end was trimmed by 1 base and the J gene end by 6 bases; junction bases not matched to a gene: 9. The germline CDR1 and CDR2 sequences are LGHNA and YSLEER. The length of the CDR3 is 16 residues.

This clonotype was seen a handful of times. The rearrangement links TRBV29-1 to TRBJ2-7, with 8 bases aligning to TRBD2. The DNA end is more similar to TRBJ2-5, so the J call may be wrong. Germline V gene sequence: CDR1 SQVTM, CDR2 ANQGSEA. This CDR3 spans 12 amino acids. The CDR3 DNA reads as TGCAGCGCCCCCGGGGGGGTGGAGACCCAGTACTTC. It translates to CSAPGGVETQYF.

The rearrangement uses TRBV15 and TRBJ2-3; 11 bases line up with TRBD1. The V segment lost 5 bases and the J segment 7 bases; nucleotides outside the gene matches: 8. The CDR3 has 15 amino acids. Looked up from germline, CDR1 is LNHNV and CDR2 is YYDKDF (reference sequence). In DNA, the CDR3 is TGTGCCACCAGCGTTTGGGACAGGGGGGTGTATACGCAGTATTTT. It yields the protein CATSVWDRGVYTQYF.

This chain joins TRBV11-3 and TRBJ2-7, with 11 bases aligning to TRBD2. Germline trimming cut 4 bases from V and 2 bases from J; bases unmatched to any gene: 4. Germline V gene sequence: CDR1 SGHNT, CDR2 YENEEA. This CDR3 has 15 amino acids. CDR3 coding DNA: TGTGCCAGCAGCTCGGGGGGACTAGCGGCCTACGAGCAGTACTTC. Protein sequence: CASSSGGLAAYEQYF.

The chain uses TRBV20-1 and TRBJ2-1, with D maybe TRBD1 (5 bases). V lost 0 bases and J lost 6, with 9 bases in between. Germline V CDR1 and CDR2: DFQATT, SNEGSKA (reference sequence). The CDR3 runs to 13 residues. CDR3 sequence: CSARDIQGNEQFF. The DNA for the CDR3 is TGCAGTGCTAGAGACATTCAGGGCAATGAGCAGTTCTTC.

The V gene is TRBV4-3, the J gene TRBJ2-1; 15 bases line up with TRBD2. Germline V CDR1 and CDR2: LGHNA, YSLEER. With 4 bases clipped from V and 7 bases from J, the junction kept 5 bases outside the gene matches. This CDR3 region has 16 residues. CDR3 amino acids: CASSLHGTSGGNEQFF. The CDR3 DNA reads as TGCGCCAGCAGCCTCCACGGGACTAGCGGGGGGAATGAGCAGTTCTTC.

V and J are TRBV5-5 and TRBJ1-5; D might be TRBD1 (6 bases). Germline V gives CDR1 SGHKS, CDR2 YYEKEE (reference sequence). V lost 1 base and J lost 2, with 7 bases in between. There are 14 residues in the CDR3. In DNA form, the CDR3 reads TGTGCCAGCAGCTTGCCAGGGGGCAATCAGCCCCAGCATTTT. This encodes CASSLPGGNQPQHF. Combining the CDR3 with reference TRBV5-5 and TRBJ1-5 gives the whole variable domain DAGVTQSPTHLIKTRGQQVTLRCSPISGHKSVSWYQQVLGQGPQFIFQYYEKEERGRGNFPDRFSARQFPNYSSELNVNALLLGDSALYLCASSLPGGNQPQHFGDGTRLSIL.

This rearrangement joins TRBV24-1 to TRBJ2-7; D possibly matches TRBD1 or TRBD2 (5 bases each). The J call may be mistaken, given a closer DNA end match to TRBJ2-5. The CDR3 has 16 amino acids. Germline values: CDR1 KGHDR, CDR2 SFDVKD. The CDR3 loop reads CATSDSTGLASGTQYF. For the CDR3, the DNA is TGTGCCACCAGTGATTCCACAGGACTCGCATCGGGGACCCAGTACTTC.

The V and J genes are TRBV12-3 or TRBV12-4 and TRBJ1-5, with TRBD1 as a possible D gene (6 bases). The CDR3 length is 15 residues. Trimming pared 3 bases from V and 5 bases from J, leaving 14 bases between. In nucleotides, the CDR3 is TGTGCCAGCAGTTTCAGGGGCAGGGACGATCAGCCCCAGCATTTT. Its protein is CASSFRGRDDQPQHF.

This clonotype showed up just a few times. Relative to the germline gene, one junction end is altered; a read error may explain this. The CDR3 bases are TGTGACAGCGGACAATTCAATCAGCCCCAGCATTTT. It translates to CDSGQFNQPQHF. The chain joins TRBV27 to TRBJ1-5, with D possibly TRBD1 on 5 matching bases. This CDR3 is built from 12 residues. Germline assignment: CDR1 MNHEY and CDR2 SMNVEV (reference sequence).

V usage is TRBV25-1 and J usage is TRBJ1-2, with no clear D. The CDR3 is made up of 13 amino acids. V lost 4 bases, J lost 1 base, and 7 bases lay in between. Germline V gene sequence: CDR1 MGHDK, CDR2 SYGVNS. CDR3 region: CASSASGNYGYTF. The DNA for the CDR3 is TGTGCCAGCAGTGCATCGGGTAACTATGGCTACACCTTC.

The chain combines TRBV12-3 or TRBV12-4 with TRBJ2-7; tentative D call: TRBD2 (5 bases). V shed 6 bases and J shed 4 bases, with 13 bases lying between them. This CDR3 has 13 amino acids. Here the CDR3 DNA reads TGTGCCAGCAGGGCCGGACTCGTATACGAGCAGTACTTC. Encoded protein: CASRAGLVYEQYF.

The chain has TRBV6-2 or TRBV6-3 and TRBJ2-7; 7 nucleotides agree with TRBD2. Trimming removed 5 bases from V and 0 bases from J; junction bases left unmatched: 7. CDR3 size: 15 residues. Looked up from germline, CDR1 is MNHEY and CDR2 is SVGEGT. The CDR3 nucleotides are TGTGCCAGCAGTACCCACCGGGAGGCCTCCTACGAGCAGTACTTC. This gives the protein CASSTHREASYEQYF.

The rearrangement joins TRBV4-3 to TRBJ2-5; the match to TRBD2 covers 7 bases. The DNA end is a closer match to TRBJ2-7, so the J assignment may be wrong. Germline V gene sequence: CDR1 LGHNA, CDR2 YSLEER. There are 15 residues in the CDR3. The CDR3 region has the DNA TGCGCCAGCAGCGGACTAGTCTCGGAAAGATACGAGCAGTACTTC. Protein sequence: CASSGLVSERYEQYF.

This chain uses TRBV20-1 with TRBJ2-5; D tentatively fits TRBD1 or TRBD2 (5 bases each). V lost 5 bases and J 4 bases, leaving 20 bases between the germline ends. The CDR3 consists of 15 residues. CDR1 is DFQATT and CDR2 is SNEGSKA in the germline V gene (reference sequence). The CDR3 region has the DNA TGCAGTGCTCCCCTAGGGACCACTTTGAGAGAGACCCAGTACTTC. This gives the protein CSAPLGTTLRETQYF.

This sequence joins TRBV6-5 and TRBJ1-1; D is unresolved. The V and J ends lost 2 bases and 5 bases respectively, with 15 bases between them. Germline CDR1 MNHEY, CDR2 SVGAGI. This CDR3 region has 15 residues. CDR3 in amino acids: CASSYDPALATEAFF. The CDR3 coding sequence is TGTGCCAGCAGTTACGATCCGGCGCTGGCGACTGAAGCTTTCTTT.

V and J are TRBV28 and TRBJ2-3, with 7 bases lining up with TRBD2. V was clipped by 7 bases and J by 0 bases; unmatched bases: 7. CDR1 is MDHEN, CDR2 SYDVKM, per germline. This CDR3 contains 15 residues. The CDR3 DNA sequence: TGTGCCAGCACCACCGGGAGGACTAGCACAGATACGCAGTATTTT. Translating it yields CASTTGRTSTDTQYF.

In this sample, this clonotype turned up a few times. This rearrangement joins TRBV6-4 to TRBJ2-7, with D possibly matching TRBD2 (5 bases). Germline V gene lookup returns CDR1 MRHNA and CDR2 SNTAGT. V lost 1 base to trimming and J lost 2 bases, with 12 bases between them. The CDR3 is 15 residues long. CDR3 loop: CASSDFEGRAYEQYF. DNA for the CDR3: TGTGCCAGCAGTGACTTTGAGGGAAGAGCCTACGAGCAGTACTTC.

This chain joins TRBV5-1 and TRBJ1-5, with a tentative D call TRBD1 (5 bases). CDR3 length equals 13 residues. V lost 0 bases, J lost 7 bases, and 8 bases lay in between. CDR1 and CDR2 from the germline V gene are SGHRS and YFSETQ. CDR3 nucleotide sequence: TGCGCCAGCAGCTTGGAGGGGATACAGCCCCAGCATTTT. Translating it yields CASSLEGIQPQHF.

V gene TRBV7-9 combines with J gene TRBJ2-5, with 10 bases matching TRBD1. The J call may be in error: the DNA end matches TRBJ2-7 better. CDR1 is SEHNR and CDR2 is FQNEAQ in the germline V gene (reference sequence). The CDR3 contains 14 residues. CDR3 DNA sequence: TGTGCCAGCAGCGCCGACAGGGGGCGTAACGAGCAGTACTTC. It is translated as CASSADRGRNEQYF.

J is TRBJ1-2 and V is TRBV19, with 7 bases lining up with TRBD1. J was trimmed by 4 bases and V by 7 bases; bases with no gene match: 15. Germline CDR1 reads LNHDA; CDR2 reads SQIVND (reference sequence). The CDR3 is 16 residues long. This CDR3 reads CASNPARQGSGYGYTF. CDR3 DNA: TGTGCCAGTAACCCGGCCCGACAGGGTTCCGGCTATGGCTACACCTTC.

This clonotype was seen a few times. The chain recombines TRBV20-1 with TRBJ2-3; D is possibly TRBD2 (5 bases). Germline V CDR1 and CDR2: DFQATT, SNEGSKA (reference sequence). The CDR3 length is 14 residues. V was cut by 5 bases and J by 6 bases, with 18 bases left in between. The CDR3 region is CSAPPGSPTDTQYF. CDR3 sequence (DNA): TGCAGTGCTCCTCCGGGATCCCCAACGGATACGCAGTATTTT.

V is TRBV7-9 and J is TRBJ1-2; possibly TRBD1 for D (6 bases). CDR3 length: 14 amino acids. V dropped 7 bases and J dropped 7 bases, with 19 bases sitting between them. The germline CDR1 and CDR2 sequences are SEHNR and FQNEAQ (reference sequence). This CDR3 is CASTGAGAERGYTF. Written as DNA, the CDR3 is TGTGCCAGCACGGGGGCAGGAGCTGAACGTGGCTACACCTTC. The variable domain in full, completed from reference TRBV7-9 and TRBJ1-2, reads DTGVSQNPRHKITKRGQNVTFRCDPISEHNRLYWYRQTLGQGPEFLTYFQNEAQLEKSRLLSDRFSAERPKGSFSTLEIQRTEQGDSAMYLCASTGAGAERGYTFGSGTRLTVV.

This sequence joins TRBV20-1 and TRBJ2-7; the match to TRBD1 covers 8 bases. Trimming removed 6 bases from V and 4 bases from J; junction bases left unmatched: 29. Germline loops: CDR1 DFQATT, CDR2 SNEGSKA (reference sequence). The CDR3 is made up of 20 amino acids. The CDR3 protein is CSALRMDRVVSGGLVYEQYF. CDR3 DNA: TGCAGTGCCCTACGTATGGACAGGGTTGTTTCTGGAGGGTTGGTTTACGAGCAGTACTTC.

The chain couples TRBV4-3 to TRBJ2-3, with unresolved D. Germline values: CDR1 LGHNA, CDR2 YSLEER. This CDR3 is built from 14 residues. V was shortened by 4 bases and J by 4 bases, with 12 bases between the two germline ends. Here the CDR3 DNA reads TGCGCCAGCAGCCGGACCGCTTACGCAGATACGCAGTATTTT. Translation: CASSRTAYADTQYF.